This record looks at one T cell receptor beta chain sequence and its context. This clone was counted a few times. The clone's antigen remains unknown. Qualities for individual bases were not recorded, and no much larger clone is one base off. The cohort was made up of about 670 healthy bone marrow donors. At the time of sampling, all cohort members were nominally healthy, though unrecorded immune exposures were likely present. The donor tested CMV seronegative and was one of the 352 seronegative cohort members. A peripheral blood sample was collected from each donor, and TCR beta sequencing was performed on peripheral blood mononuclear cells. The Qiagen DNeasy Blood Extraction Kit was used to extract genomic DNA from the blood cell samples. The data were obtained in a study of cytomegalovirus exposure and HLA in healthy donors (dated by TCRdb to the late 2010s). Regarding the complete study: An earlier analysis of more than 550 of the donors reported 276 Gb of sequence data and around 100 million unique TCR beta sequences obtained from some 200 million T cells. HLA typing covered class I and class II loci at four-digit resolution. A later genetic analysis used genome-wide SNP genotypes for about three fifths of the 666 donors, treating that subset as a discovery cohort. An earlier analysis of 587 of the donors applied high-throughput TCR beta sequencing to assess whether each TCR beta V gene segment acted as functional or pseudogenic. The study combined high-throughput TCR immunosequencing, statistical association of individual TCRs with disease status, and machine learning to predict cytomegalovirus infection status. The study aimed to test whether cataloging public T cell receptors could reveal signatures of past pathogen exposure. Because of strong linkage in the cohort, four to six DR-DQ haplotypes were treated as single units for association and clustering. Every repertoire in the discovery cohort had been generated on one and the same sequencing platform. On average, roughly 250,000 unique TCR beta nucleotide sequences were sequenced per donor among a few hundred genotyped donors of the cohort, with around 19% of those sequences being non-productive. About 330 gigabases of sequencing data and about 92 million unique TCR sequences made up an early release that covered approximately 650 HLA-typed donors. Along with the approximately 620-subject first cohort, a separate validation cohort of 120 different subjects was used. Typing coverage varied by locus: roughly 629-640 donors for A, B, C, DRB1 and DQB1; approximately 500 for DQA1; more than 600 for DPA1; roughly 470 for DPB1. In the later analysis, no new phenotypic data were used to find candidate immune exposures; instead, reliance was placed on TCR beta sequences and their occurrence across donors. Donor age, sex, ethnicity and CMV serostatus were compiled together with the repertoire data. The study used immunosequencing to profile the T cell repertoires of approximately 640 subjects and linked those repertoires to cytomegalovirus serostatus. Of the roughly 400 genotyped donors, approximately 82% fell in the genetic ancestry cluster associated with self-reported Caucasian donors. A later analysis re-examined previously published TCR beta repertoires from about 670 donors and added high-resolution HLA genotyping to investigate patterns of TCR occurrence. General study outcomes and caveats: Most TCR sequences were seen in very few donors, while some public TCRs were found in many individuals. The 87-base-pair reads could not distinguish some IMGT-functional V segments, including TRBV6-2 and TRBV6-3, so those segments were excluded. The only immune exposure information available for the cohort was CMV serostatus. The classifier was reported to diagnose cytomegalovirus status with high specificity and sensitivity in both the original and validation cohorts. In this cohort, only TCR beta chains were sequenced, and detectable features were limited by the absence of alpha or paired-chain data. A further reported finding was that TCR beta sequences accurately predicted the HLA-A and HLA-B alleles for most subjects in the first cohort. Broadly in line with IMGT annotations, most TCR beta V segments showed up in productive rearrangements about 87% or about 30% of the time in an earlier analysis of roughly 590 of the donors. According to a later analysis, TCR association rates differed among HLA loci, with DRB1 alleles showing the most associated TCRs and HLA-C alleles showing the fewest. The earlier analysis of approximately 560 of the donors excluded about 16 rarely observed V segments, including chromosome 9 orphons, because counts were too low. In a later genetic analysis, fewer N-insertions in productive TCRs were reported among donors in an Asian-associated ancestry cluster than the roughly 640-donor mean. Most CMV-associated TCR beta chains appeared to be HLA-restricted in a later analysis, and the HLA associations seemed to be driven largely by CMV exposure. In a later analysis, around 17,000 TCR beta sequences were associated with specific HLA alleles at a false discovery rate of 0.05. V-gene and J-gene trimming of TCR beta chains was associated with a missense DCLRE1C variant in a later genetic analysis, and the association was replicated in an independent cohort. The authors suggested that the approach could potentially be generalized to other disease states and immunological phenotypes. Several of the top co-occurrence clusters appeared to be linked to parvovirus B19, influenza, CMV and Epstein-Barr virus, according to a later analysis. Linkage disequilibrium might explain the correlated functional status among segregating V segments, but an unknown experimental factor could not be excluded. A cluster of highly shared sequence variants was judged likely to be a technical artifact of the sequencing pipeline. Compared with equally common non-associated chains, HLA-associated TCR beta chains in a later analysis were more clonally expanded and had lower generation probabilities. In vitro tests confirmed that a few of the cytomegalovirus-associated TCR beta chains recognize cytomegalovirus antigens. Roughly uniform sequencing depth across donors was assumed in presence/absence analyses, although this assumption may not hold. When HLA alleles, especially DR and DQ, strongly co-occurred, attributing TCR associations to individual alleles was difficult. A total of about 180 TCR beta chains were listed by the study as associated with cytomegalovirus. Because some donors lacked HLA typing at each locus, the association tests relied only on the typed subset.

To prepare the library, the immunoSEQ multiplex PCR assay was applied. The multiplex PCR relied on a mix of 60 forward primers for TCR Vbeta segments and 13 reverse primers for TCR Jbeta segments. The CDR3 region of rearranged TCR beta genes was amplified from genomic DNA by a multiplex PCR assay. Amplified TCR beta libraries were sequenced as 87-base-pair reads on the Illumina HiSeq System. On the study's bioinformatics: Across the 670 or so repertoires, a later analysis counted 78 million or so unique TCR beta chains, 9 million to 14 million of which were shared by at least two donors. Raw reads were error-corrected and collapsed into unique sequences by a nearest-neighbor algorithm in which closely related sequences were merged to remove PCR and sequencing errors. Alignment of CDR3 sequences to IMGT reference sequences was used to assign V, D and J gene segments. For a sequence to be retained, a match of at least six nucleotides was required to both a V gene segment and a J gene segment. Rearrangements were called productive when the CDR3 lacked stop codons and stayed in frame with V and J; all others were non-productive. Following IMGT convention, CDR3 was defined as the stretch from the second conserved V-encoded cysteine to the conserved J-encoded phenylalanine. In an earlier analysis of around 640 of the donors, sequences lacking an unambiguous match to a single V gene segment were excluded. An earlier analysis of around 600 of the donors classified V segments as functional when productive rearrangements were above 56.7% and as segregating when the standard deviation between donors was above 5%. A statistical classification framework was built to diagnose cytomegalovirus status from the catalog of TCR beta chain sequences. In a later analysis, V and J genes were assigned by comparing TCR nucleotide sequences against IMGT/GENE-DB human TR gene sequences. The TCRdist pipeline was used in a later analysis to assign CDR3 sequences and most-parsimonious VDJ recombination scenarios. In a later analysis, each TCR beta chain was defined by its CDR3 amino acid sequence together with its V-gene family, and reads without a unique V-gene family were excluded. To address suspected cross-contamination and a sequencing artifact, a later analysis removed several hundred highly shared, low-generation-probability nucleotide sequences. In a later analysis, a clonal expansion index was calculated for each public chain from normalized within-repertoire ranks of inferred template counts. A later analysis computed generation probabilities with a VDJ recombination model fitted to out-of-frame rearrangements, and checked the results against IGoR. In a later analysis, hypergeometric tests were used to score TCR-TCR, TCR-HLA and TCR-CMV co-occurrence, with a repertoire-size bias correction applied to TCR pairs. False discovery rates were estimated in a later analysis by permuting HLA or CMV assignments 20 times. A later analysis grouped co-occurring TCRs with DBSCAN, adding TCRdist sequence similarity when clustering within HLA-allele-positive subsets. Repertoires with fewer than 30,000 or more than 120,000 public chains were left out of co-occurrence clustering, as were five repertoires with anomalous nucleotide sharing. What TCRdb holds here is the immuneACCESS table cut down to in-frame rearrangements. Part of the clones is not present; checked against another copy, under half of the missing clones reflect an unresolved V gene, and the others are unexplained. V and J calls and clone size are those listed in that table; D and trimming were worked out from the DNA. This sample lists some 240,000 clones; around 80% were detected once. Together, the top ten hold about 3.8% of the sample.

CDR1 and CDR2 (MNHEY, SVGAGI) derive from the germline V gene. From the cysteine up to the phenylalanine, the CDR3 has a length of 15 residues. Only CDR3 DNA remains: 45 bases, in frame from the first base. A distance of 8 bases separates the germline ends of V and J, which lose 0 bases and 2 bases respectively. Recombination connected TRBV6-5 to TRBJ1-5, with the D gene uncertain. The source of this sequence is a male donor in good health and CMV-seronegative. Sequencing used PBMCs. DNA sequence: TGTGCCAGCAGTTACTCGGGTGAGGGCAATCAGCCCCAGCATTTT. It is translated as CASSYSGEGNQPQHF.